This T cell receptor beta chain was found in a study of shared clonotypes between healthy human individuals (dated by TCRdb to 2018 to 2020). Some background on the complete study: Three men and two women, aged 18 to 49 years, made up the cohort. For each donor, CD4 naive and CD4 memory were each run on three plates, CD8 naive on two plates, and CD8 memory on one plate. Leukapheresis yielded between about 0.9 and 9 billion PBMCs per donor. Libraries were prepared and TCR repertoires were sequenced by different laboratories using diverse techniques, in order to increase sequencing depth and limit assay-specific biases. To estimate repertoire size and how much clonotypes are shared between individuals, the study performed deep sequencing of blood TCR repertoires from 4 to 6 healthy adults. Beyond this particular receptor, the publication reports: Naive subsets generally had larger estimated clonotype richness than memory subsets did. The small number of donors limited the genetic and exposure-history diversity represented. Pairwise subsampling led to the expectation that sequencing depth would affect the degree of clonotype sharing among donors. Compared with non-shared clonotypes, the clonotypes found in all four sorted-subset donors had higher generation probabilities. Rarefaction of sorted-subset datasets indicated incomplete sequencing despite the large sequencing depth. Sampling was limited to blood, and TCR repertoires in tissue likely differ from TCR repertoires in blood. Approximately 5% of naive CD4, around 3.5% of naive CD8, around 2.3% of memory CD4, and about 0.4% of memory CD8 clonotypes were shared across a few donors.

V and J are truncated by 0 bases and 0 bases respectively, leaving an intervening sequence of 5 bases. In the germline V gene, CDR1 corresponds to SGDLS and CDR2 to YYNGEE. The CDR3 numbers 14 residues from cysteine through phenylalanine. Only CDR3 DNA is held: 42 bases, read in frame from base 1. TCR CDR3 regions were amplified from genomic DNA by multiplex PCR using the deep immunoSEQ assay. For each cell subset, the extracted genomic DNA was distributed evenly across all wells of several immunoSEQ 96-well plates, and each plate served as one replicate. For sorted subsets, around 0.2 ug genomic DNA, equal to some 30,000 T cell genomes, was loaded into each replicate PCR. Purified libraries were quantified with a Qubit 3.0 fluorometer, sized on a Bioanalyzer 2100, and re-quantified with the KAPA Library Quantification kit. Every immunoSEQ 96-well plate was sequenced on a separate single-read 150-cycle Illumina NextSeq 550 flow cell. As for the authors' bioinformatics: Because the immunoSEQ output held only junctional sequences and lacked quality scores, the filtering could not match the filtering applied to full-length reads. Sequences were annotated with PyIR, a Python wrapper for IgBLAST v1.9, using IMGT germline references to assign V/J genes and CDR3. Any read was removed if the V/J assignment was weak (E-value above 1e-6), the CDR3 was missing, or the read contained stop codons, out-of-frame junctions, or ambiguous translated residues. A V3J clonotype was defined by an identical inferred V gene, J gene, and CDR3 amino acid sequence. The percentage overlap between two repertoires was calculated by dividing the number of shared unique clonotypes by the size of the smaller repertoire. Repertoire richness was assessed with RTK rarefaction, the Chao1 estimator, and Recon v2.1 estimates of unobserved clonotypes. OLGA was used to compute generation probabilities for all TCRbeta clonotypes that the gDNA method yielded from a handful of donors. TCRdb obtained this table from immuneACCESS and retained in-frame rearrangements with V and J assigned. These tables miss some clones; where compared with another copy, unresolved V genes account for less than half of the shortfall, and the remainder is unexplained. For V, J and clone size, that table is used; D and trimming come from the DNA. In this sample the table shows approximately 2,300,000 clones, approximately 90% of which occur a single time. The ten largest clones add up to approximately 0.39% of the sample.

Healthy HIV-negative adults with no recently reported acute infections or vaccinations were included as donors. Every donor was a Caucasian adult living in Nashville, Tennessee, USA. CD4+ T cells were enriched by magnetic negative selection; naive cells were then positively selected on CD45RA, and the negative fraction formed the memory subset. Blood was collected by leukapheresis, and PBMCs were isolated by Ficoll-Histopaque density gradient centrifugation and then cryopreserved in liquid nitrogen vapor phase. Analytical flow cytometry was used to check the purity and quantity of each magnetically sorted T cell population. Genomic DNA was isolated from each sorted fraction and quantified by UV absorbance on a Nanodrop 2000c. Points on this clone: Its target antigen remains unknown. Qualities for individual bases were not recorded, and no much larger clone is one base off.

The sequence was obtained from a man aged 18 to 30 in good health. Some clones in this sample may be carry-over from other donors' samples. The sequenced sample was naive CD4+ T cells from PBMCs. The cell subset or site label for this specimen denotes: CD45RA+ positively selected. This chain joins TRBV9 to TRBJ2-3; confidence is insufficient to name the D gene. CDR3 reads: CASSVVDSTDTQYF. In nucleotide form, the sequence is TGTGCCAGCAGCGTAGTGGACAGCACAGATACGCAGTATTTT.